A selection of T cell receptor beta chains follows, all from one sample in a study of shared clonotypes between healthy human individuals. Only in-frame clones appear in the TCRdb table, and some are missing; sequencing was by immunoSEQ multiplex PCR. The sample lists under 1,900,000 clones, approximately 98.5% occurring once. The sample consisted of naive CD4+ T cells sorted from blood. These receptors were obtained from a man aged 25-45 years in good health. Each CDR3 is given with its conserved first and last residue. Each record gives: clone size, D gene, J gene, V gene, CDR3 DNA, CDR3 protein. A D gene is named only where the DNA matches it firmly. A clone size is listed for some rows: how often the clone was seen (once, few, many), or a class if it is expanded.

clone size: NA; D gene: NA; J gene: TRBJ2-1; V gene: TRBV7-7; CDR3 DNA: TGTGCTAGCAGCCCAAGTAGGGCCTACAATGAGCAGTTCTTC; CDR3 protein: CASSPSRAYNEQFF
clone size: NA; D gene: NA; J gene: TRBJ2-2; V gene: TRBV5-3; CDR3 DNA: TGTGCCAGAAGCTTAGGGCCCGACACCGGGGAGCTGTTTTTT; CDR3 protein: CARSLGPDTGELFF
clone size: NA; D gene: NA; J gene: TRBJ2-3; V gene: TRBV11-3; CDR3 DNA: TGTGCCAGCAGCTTAGTTCCGGGTACGCAGTATTTT; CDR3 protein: CASSLVPGTQYF
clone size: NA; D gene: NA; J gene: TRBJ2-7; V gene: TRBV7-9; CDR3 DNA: TGTGCCAGCAGCTCAGAAGTGTTAGGCGAGCAGTACTTC; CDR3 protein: CASSSEVLGEQYF
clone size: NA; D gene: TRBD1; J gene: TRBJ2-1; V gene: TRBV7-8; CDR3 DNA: TGTGCCAGCAGCGCGGGACAGGGCATCGAAAATGAGCAGTTCTTC; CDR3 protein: CASSAGQGIENEQFF
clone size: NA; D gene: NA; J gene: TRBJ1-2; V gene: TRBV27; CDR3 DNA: TGTGCCAGCAGAGGGTGGAGTACTCCCTTAAAGGATGGCTACACCTTC; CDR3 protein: CASRGWSTPLKDGYTF
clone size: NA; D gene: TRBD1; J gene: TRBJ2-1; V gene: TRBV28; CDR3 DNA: TGTGCCAGCAGTTTTTCCATCAGGGGGCGACCCCTAAGCTCCTACAATGAGCAGTTCTTC; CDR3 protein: CASSFSIRGRPLSSYNEQFF
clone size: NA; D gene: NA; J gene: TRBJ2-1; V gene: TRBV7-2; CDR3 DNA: TGTGCCAGCAGCTTAGGGCAGGGGCCGCATGAGCAGTTCTTC; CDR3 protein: CASSLGQGPHEQFF
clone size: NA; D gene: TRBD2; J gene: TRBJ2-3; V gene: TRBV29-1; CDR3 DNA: TGCAGCGCTAAAGGGACTAGCGGAGCCACAGATACGCAGTATTTT; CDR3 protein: CSAKGTSGATDTQYF
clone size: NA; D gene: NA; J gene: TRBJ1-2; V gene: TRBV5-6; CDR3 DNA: TGTGCCAGCAGCTTGGCTGGGGGAAGCGGCTACACCTTC; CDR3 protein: CASSLAGGSGYTF
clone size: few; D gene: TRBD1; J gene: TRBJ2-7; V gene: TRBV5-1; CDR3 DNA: TGCGCCAGCAGCTTACAGGGGAGCGAGCAGTACTTC; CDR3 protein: CASSLQGSEQYF
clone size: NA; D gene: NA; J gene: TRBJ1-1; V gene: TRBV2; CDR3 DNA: TGTGCCAGCAGAGATCCCGGGACTGAAGCTTTCTTT; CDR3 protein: CASRDPGTEAFF
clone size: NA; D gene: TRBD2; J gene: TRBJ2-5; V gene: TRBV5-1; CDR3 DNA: TGCGCCAGCAGCTCGCGGGAGTATCTCGAGACCCAGTACTTC; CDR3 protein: CASSSREYLETQYF
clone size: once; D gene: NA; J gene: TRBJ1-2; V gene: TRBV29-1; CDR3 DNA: TGCAGCGTTGACCACAGGGAACGCTACACCTTC; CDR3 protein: CSVDHRERYTF
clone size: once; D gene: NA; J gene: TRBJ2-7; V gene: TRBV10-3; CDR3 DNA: TGTGCCATCAGTGCAAACTACGAGCAGTACTTC; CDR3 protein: CAISANYEQYF
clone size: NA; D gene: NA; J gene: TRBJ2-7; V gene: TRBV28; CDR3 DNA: TGTGCCACTCATAAAGGCGGAAACTCCTACGAGCAGTACTTC; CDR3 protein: CATHKGGNSYEQYF
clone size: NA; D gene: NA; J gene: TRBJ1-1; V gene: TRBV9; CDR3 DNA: TGTGCCAGCAGCGTAGACGTTAGGACTGAAGCTTTCTTT; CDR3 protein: CASSVDVRTEAFF
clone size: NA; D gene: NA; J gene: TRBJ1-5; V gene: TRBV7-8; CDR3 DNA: TGTGCCAGCAGCTTCGACAGTTATCAGCCCCAGCATTTT; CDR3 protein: CASSFDSYQPQHF
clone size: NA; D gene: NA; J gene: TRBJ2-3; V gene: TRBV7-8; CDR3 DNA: TGTGCCAGCAGCTCCATAGGGGATACGCAGTATTTT; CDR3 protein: CASSSIGDTQYF
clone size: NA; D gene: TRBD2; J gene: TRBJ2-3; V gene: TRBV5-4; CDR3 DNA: TGTGCCAGCAGCCGGGATCAGGCTAGCGGGAGTGGAGATACGCAGTATTTT; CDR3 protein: CASSRDQASGSGDTQYF
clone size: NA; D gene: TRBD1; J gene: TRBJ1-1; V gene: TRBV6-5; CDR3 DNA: TGTGCCAGCAAAGAAACAGGGGGATTTACTGAAGCTTTCTTT; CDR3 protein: CASKETGGFTEAFF
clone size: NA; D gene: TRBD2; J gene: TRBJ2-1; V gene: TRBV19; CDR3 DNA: TGTGCCAGTAGTATCGGACTAGCGGTCTACAATGAGCAGTTCTTC; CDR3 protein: CASSIGLAVYNEQFF
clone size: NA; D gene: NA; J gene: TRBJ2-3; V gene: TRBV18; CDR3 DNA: TGTGCCAGCCGCCAAGTTGCCACAGATACGCAGTATTTT; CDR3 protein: CASRQVATDTQYF
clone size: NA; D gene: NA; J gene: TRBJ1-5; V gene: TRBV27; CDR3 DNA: TGTGCCAGCAGTTTCTCCGTTGTGGCAGCTAACAATCAGCCCCAGCATTTT; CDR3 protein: CASSFSVVAANNQPQHF
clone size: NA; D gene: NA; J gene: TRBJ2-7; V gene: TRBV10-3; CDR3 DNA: TGTGCCATCAGTGAGGGGCTCTACGAGCAGTACTTC; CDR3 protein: CAISEGLYEQYF
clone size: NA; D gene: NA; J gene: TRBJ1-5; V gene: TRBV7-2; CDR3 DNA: TGTGCCAGCAGCTTAGTCCATTCGTGGACTGGAAATCAGCCCCAGCATTTT; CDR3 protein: CASSLVHSWTGNQPQHF
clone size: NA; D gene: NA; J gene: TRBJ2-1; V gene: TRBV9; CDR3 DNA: TGTGCCAGCAGCGTAGTCGACTGGCAGAATGAGCAGTTCTTC; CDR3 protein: CASSVVDWQNEQFF
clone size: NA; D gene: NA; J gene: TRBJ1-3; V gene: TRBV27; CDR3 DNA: TGTGCCAGCAGTCACCGGGGGGGCGTGCCCGGAAACACCATATATTTT; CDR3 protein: CASSHRGGVPGNTIYF
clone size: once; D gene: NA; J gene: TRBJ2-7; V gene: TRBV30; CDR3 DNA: TGTGCCTGGAGGAGCCACAGGAGGGACGAGCAGTACTTC; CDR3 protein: CAWRSHRRDEQYF
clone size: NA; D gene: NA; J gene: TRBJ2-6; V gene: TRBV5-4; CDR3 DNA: TGTGCCAGCAGCTTGATTCACAGGACCGACCGCTCTGGGGCCAACGTCCTGACTTTC; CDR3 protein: CASSLIHRTDRSGANVLTF
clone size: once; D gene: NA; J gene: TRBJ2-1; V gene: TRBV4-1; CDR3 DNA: TGCGCCAGCAGCCCAGGACAGTCCTACAATGAGCAGTTCTTC; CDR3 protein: CASSPGQSYNEQFF
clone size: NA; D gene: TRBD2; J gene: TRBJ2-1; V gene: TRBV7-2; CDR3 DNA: TGTGCCAGCAGCACCCGGTTAGCGGGAGGGCCGGGGAATGAGCAGTTCTTC; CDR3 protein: CASSTRLAGGPGNEQFF
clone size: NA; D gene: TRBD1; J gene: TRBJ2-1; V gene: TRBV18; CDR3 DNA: TGTGCCAGCTCATACTTAGACAGGGGTGAGCAGTTCTTC; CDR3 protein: CASSYLDRGEQFF
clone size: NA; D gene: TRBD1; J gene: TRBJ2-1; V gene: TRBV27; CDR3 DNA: TGTGCCAGCAGTTTATCGTCACGACAGGGAAACCGCCTTGAGCAGTTCTTC; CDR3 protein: CASSLSSRQGNRLEQFF